A single sample is the source of the 24 T cell receptor beta chains below, sequenced in a study of blood T cell repertoires in COVID-19. This table comes from immunoSEQ multiplex PCR, and its TCRdb copy is limited to in-frame clones, with some not included. The sample holds just over 150,000 clones, about 92% seen once. The source material was peripheral blood. The receptors shown here come from a man aged 30 to 39 with COVID-19, enrolled during active disease.

This sequence joins TRBV7-8 and TRBJ1-5; D is possibly TRBD1 (6 bases). Germline V gene lookup returns CDR1 SGHVS and CDR2 FQNEAQ. With 1 base removed from V and 0 bases from J, the gap between germline ends came to 10 bases. This CDR3 is 16 amino acids long. CDR3 in amino acids: CASSLGAGASNQPQHF. The CDR3 nucleotides are TGTGCCAGCAGCTTAGGGGCAGGGGCTAGCAATCAGCCCCAGCATTTT.

The chain links TRBV6-5 to TRBJ2-1; 11 positions match TRBD2. The germline V gene encodes CDR1 MNHEY and CDR2 SVGAGI. The CDR3 runs to 14 residues. Trimming at V came to 10 bases and at J to 6 bases, leaving 8 bases not matched to a gene. The CDR3 sequence is CATVIAGGINEQFF. The DNA for the CDR3 is TGTGCCACCGTTATAGCGGGAGGGATCAATGAGCAGTTCTTC.

J is TRBJ1-2 and V is TRBV4-2; possible D gene TRBD1, 5 bases. This CDR3 region has 14 residues. The germline V and J ends were trimmed by 0 bases and 8 bases, with 13 bases remaining between them. In germline, CDR1 is LGHNA, CDR2 YNFKEQ. CDR3 sequence reads: CASSQDPGAGGYTF. CDR3 nucleotide sequence: TGTGCCAGCAGCCAAGATCCCGGGGCGGGAGGCTACACCTTC.

V is TRBV30 and J is TRBJ1-5, with TRBD1 matching over 7 bases. J lost 1 base, V lost 1 base, and 4 bases had no gene match. CDR3 length equals 15 residues. Germline V gene sequence: CDR1 GTSNPN, CDR2 SVGIG (reference sequence). CDR3 protein: CAWSDPRGSNQPQHF. CDR3 nucleotides: TGTGCCTGGAGTGACCCCAGGGGGAGCAATCAGCCCCAGCATTTT. The full variable domain, rest sourced from reference TRBV30 and TRBJ1-5, is SQTIHQWPATLVQPVGSPLSLECTVEGTSNPNLYWYRQAAGRGLQLLFYSVGIGQISSEVPQNLSASRPQDRQFILSSKKLLLSDSGFYLCAWSDPRGSNQPQHFGDGTRLSIL.

V usage is TRBV5-1 and J usage is TRBJ2-2; D is perhaps TRBD2 (6 bases). Germline assignment: CDR1 SGHRS and CDR2 YFSETQ. Trimming shortened V by 4 bases and J by 1 base, and 11 bases separated the two germline ends. CDR3 length equals 15 residues. The CDR3 DNA reads as TGCGCCAGCAGCCAGGGACTCCTGAACACCGGGGAGCTGTTTTTT. Translating gives CASSQGLLNTGELFF.

Written as DNA, the CDR3 is TGTGCCAGCAGCCAAGATCTAATCGGGCAGGGGCGCAACTATGGCTACACCTTC. Encoded protein: CASSQDLIGQGRNYGYTF. The chain is built from TRBV3-1 (or the pseudogene TRBV3-2) and TRBJ1-2, with D maybe TRBD1 (6 bases). The V gene's germline CDR1 is LGHDT and CDR2 YNNKEL (reference sequence). V gave up 0 bases and J gave up 2 bases, with 19 bases separating them. The CDR3 length is 18 residues.

The rearrangement joins TRBV7-9 to TRBJ2-7; 7 bases agree with TRBD1. CDR1 and CDR2 (germline): SEHNR, FQNEAQ (reference sequence). The CDR3 covers 14 residues. Trimming at V came to 5 bases and at J to 4 bases, leaving 8 bases not matched to a gene. The DNA for the CDR3 is TGTGCCAGCAGCCCCAGCGGCAGGGGGTACGAGCAGTACTTC. It yields the protein CASSPSGRGYEQYF. Filled out from reference TRBV7-9 and TRBJ2-7, the complete variable domain reads DTGVSQNPRHKITKRGQNVTFRCDPISEHNRLYWYRQTLGQGPEFLTYFQNEAQLEKSRLLSDRFSAERPKGSFSTLEIQRTEQGDSAMYLCASSPSGRGYEQYFGPGTRLTVT.

The rearrangement joins TRBV7-3 to TRBJ2-2; D call uncertain. Trimming took 5 bases from V and 3 from J, leaving 7 bases between them. There are 13 residues in the CDR3. The germline CDR1 and CDR2 sequences are SGHTA and FQGTGA. DNA for the CDR3: TGTGCCAGCAGCCAGGCTTACACCGGGGAGCTGTTTTTT. It yields the protein CASSQAYTGELFF.

The rearrangement uses TRBV11-2 and TRBJ1-1; 7 bases are shared with TRBD1. The CDR3 sequence is 14 residues long. Germline V gene sequence: CDR1 SGHAT, CDR2 FQNNGV. After removal of 4 bases from V and 0 bases from J, the junction contained 2 bases not matched to a gene. The CDR3 spells CASSSGQMNTEAFF. The CDR3, as DNA: TGTGCCAGCAGCTCGGGACAGATGAACACTGAAGCTTTCTTT.

The chain links TRBV30 to TRBJ1-6; D gene uncertain. Trimming took off 0 bases at V and 5 bases at J, with 8 bases between the two ends. Germline V gene data show CDR1 as GTSNPN and CDR2 as SVGIG (reference sequence). CDR3 length: 14 amino acids. The CDR3 spells CAWSVTDNNSPLHF. CDR3 sequence (DNA): TGTGCCTGGAGTGTAACAGATAATAATTCACCCCTCCACTTT.

The genes are TRBV6-6 and TRBJ1-6; the D is unclear. CDR3 size: 16 residues. Trimming stripped 2 bases from V and 5 bases from J, with 13 bases between. Germline V gene lookup returns CDR1 MNHNY and CDR2 SVGAGI (reference sequence). This chain's CDR3 is CASSYPKGGNNSPLHF. CDR3 bases: TGTGCCAGCAGTTACCCGAAGGGCGGGAATAATTCACCCCTCCACTTT.

The V gene is TRBV12-5, the J gene TRBJ1-5, with D unclear. The CDR3 spans 14 residues. In germline, CDR1 is LGHNT, CDR2 FRNRAP. Deletions cut 7 bases from V and 0 bases from J, with 10 bases between. DNA of the CDR3: TGTGCTAGTGTCTTAGACTATAGCAATCAGCCCCAGCATTTT. Translated: CASVLDYSNQPQHF.

The V and J genes are TRBV3-1 (or the pseudogene TRBV3-2) and TRBJ1-5; no reliable D call. This CDR3 region has 15 residues. The V end was cut by 2 bases, the J end by 0 bases, with 8 bases between. Germline-derived CDR1 and CDR2 are LGHDT and YNNKEL (reference sequence). The CDR3 protein is CASSQSAYSNQPQHF. As DNA, the CDR3 is TGTGCCAGCAGCCAATCCGCGTATAGCAATCAGCCCCAGCATTTT.

Comment on this clone: The sample carries other DNA sequences with the same CDR3. V gene TRBV7-3 combines with J gene TRBJ1-1; 7 nucleotides line up with TRBD1. This CDR3 region has 13 residues. CDR1 SGHTA and CDR2 FQGTGA come from the germline V gene. J was trimmed by 2 bases and V by 5 bases; bases with no gene match: 2. CDR3 bases: TGTGCCAGCAGCAGGGACAGAAACACTGAAGCTTTCTTT. As protein: CASSRDRNTEAFF.

The chain is built from TRBV18 and TRBJ1-5, with TRBD1 matching over 8 bases. Trimming at V came to 6 bases and at J to 4 bases, leaving 8 bases not matched to a gene. The CDR3 spans 15 residues. Germline assignment: CDR1 KGHSH and CDR2 LQKENI. The CDR3 spells CASSPDRGSNQPQHF. In DNA form, the CDR3 reads TGTGCCAGCTCTCCTGACAGGGGAAGTAATCAGCCCCAGCATTTT.

The chain's CDR3 is CASSQDRGSGTDIQYF. The CDR3 DNA sequence: TGCGCCAGCAGCCAGGACAGGGGCTCGGGGACGGACATTCAGTACTTC. V is TRBV4-3 and J is TRBJ2-4, with 9 bases that match TRBD1. J gave up 8 bases and V 3 bases, and 11 bases lay outside the gene matches. The CDR3 extends over 16 amino acids. Germline lookup yields CDR1 LGHNA and CDR2 YSLEER.

The rearrangement uses TRBV7-8 and TRBJ2-7, with D perhaps matching TRBD2 (6 bases). The CDR3 loop spans 15 amino acids. Trimming removed 1 base from V and 3 bases from J, with 13 bases in between. Germline V CDR1 and CDR2: SGHVS, FQNEAQ. The CDR3 loop reads CASSLVAGSIYEQYF. The CDR3 DNA is TGTGCCAGCAGCTTAGTAGCCGGGAGCATCTACGAGCAGTACTTC.

In its sample, this clone was seen once. This rearrangement joins TRBV7-3 to TRBJ1-1; D is unresolved. Per the germline V gene, CDR1 is SGHTA and CDR2 is FQGTGA. The CDR3 sequence is 14 residues long. Trimming removed 5 bases from V and 4 bases from J, with 14 bases in between. The CDR3 is CASSPRSGGTEAFF. CDR3 bases: TGTGCCAGCAGCCCCCGTTCTGGCGGCACTGAAGCTTTCTTT.

V usage is TRBV18 and J usage is TRBJ2-7; TRBD2 aligns across 13 bases. This CDR3 has 16 amino acids. The V gene end was trimmed by 1 base and the J gene end by 5 bases; junction bases not matched to a gene: 5. Germline values: CDR1 KGHSH, CDR2 LQKENI. Here the CDR3 reads CASSPLGGLAGDEQYF. CDR3 sequence (DNA): TGTGCCAGCTCACCACTGGGAGGACTAGCGGGGGACGAGCAGTACTTC. The full variable domain, in which reference TRBV18 and TRBJ2-7 provide the parts outside the CDR3, is NAGVMQNPRHLVRRRGQEARLRCSPMKGHSHVYWYRQLPEEGLKFMVYLQKENIIDESGMPKERFSAEFPKEGPSILRIQQVVRGDSAAYFCASSPLGGLAGDEQYFGPGTRLTVT.

This clone has a single count. The CDR3 DNA sequence: TGTGCCAGCTCACAAGTACAGGGGGCAACAGATACGCAGTATTTT. Translation: CASSQVQGATDTQYF. The chain is built from TRBV18 and TRBJ2-3; 9 bases match TRBD1. Germline loops: CDR1 KGHSH, CDR2 LQKENI. The CDR3 length is 15 residues. Trimming took 4 bases from V and 3 from J; bases not matched to a gene: 5.

J is TRBJ2-3 and V is TRBV27; 11 bases line up with TRBD1. The CDR3 spans 14 residues. J was trimmed by 3 bases and V by 8 bases; bases with no gene match: 4. Germline V CDR1 and CDR2: MNHEY, SMNVEV (reference sequence). CDR3 protein: CASADRGQTDTQYF. The CDR3 nucleotides are TGTGCCAGCGCGGACAGGGGGCAGACAGATACGCAGTATTTT.

The V call is TRBV7-9, the J call TRBJ2-2, with 14 bases lining up with TRBD2. J lost 2 bases, V lost 6 bases, and 8 bases had no gene match. Germline-derived CDR1 and CDR2 are SEHNR and FQNEAQ (reference sequence). The CDR3 length is 18 residues. The CDR3 region is CASSQGLAGGFNTGELFF. CDR3 in DNA: TGTGCCAGCAGTCAAGGACTAGCGGGAGGATTTAACACCGGGGAGCTGTTTTTT.

The chain employs TRBV19 and TRBJ1-2; D is unresolved. The CDR3 is 15 residues long. Trimming stripped 1 base from V and 3 bases from J, with 12 bases between. Per the germline V gene, CDR1 is LNHDA and CDR2 is SQIVND (reference sequence). DNA for the CDR3: TGTGCCAGTAGTATAGGGGGAGGGATGGACTATGGCTACACCTTC. This translates into CASSIGGGMDYGYTF.

The rearrangement joins TRBV18 to TRBJ1-1; unclear D gene. Between the trimmed V and J ends, which lost 2 bases and 0 bases, there was a span of 13 bases. The germline V gene encodes CDR1 KGHSH and CDR2 LQKENI. This CDR3 is built from 16 residues. CDR3 sequence: CASSPSTTPLNTEAFF. The DNA for the CDR3 is TGTGCCAGCTCACCATCGACGACACCTTTGAACACTGAAGCTTTCTTT. The entire variable domain, with the rest obtained from reference TRBV18 and TRBJ1-1, is as follows: NAGVMQNPRHLVRRRGQEARLRCSPMKGHSHVYWYRQLPEEGLKFMVYLQKENIIDESGMPKERFSAEFPKEGPSILRIQQVVRGDSAAYFCASSPSTTPLNTEAFFGQGTRLTVV.